In its sample, the clone carrying this TCR beta chain was seen once. Its antigen is not identified. Depths of 1 in 200,000 to 1 in 1 million T cells were the sequencing target. The data were produced by immunoSEQ multiplex PCR, yet TCRdb's version contains in-frame clones alone and is incomplete. This sample has approximately 200,000 clones; over 55% occur once, and the top ten carry 13%. The data stem from a study of cytotoxic CD8 clonotypes in ibrutinib-treated CLL. Study-level findings and limits: Shared public clonotypes were rare, and on treatment they either got smaller or stayed the same. Clonality increased at ibrutinib response, then returned toward baseline at progression.

V was pared by 2 bases and J by 2 bases, with 10 bases between. There are 14 residues in the CDR3. Per germline, CDR1 KGHSH and CDR2 LQKENI. The source of roughly 2 micrograms of genomic DNA for TCR beta libraries was cryopreserved PBMCs. Sequencing used PBMCs, obtained after 24 months of ibrutinib treatment. The clonotype originates from a human donor with chronic lymphocytic leukemia. The chain employs TRBV18 and TRBJ2-7; D is possibly TRBD2 (5 bases). Here the CDR3 reads CASSPSTTTYEQYF. CDR3 DNA: TGTGCCAGCTCACCATCGACTACCACCTACGAGCAGTACTTC. Filled out from reference TRBV18 and TRBJ2-7, the complete variable domain reads NAGVMQNPRHLVRRRGQEARLRCSPMKGHSHVYWYRQLPEEGLKFMVYLQKENIIDESGMPKERFSAEFPKEGPSILRIQQVVRGDSAAYFCASSPSTTTYEQYFGPGTRLTVT.